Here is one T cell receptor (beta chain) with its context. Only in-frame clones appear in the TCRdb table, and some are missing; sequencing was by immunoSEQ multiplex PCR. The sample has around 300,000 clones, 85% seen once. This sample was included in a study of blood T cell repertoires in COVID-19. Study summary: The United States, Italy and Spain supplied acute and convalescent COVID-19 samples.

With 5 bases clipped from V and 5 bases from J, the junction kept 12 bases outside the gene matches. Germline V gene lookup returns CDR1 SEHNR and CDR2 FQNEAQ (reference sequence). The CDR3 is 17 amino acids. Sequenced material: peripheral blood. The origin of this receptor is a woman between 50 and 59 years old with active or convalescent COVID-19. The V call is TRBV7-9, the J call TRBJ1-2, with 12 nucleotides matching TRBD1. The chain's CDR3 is CASSIGTGGLRSYGYTF. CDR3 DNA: TGTGCCAGCAGCATCGGGACAGGGGGCCTACGCTCTTATGGCTACACCTTC.